One T cell receptor (beta chain) is described in this entry. Antigen specificity is unknown. This CDR3 has 15 residues. The germline CDR1 and CDR2 sequences are LGHDT and YNNKEL (reference sequence). V was shortened by 1 base and J by 4 bases, with 13 bases between the two germline ends. The entry originates in a study of T-cell memory formation after mild COVID-19. Study as a whole: Largely, TCR clusters stayed within a single donor. Findings and limits, study-wide: Contracting CD4+ clones lay largely in CM and EM, with CD8+ ones residing in EMRA. Clones that contracted from day 15 to 85 were balanced CD4/CD8, while later expanders leaned CD4+.

5'RACE with constant-segment primers built TCRalpha and TCRbeta cDNA libraries with UMIs. MiXCR was run by TCRdb on the 5' RACE reads, yielding one entry per CDR3 protein. Seen here are 250,000 to 350,000 distinct CDR3 sequences, around 15% observed once, and the top ten hold roughly 24%. The gene calls are TRBV3-1 and TRBJ1-1; unclear D gene. Sequenced material: PBMCs or a T cell subset sorted from them (not recorded which). The sequence was collected from a man in his late teens or twenties who had mild COVID-19 (a few samples of this study predate the infection). Cell type and time point are not known. The CDR3 nucleotides read TGTGCCAGCAGCCAAGGGGTGCTGGGGAGCACTGAAGCTTTCTTT. Translating gives CASSQGVLGSTEAFF.